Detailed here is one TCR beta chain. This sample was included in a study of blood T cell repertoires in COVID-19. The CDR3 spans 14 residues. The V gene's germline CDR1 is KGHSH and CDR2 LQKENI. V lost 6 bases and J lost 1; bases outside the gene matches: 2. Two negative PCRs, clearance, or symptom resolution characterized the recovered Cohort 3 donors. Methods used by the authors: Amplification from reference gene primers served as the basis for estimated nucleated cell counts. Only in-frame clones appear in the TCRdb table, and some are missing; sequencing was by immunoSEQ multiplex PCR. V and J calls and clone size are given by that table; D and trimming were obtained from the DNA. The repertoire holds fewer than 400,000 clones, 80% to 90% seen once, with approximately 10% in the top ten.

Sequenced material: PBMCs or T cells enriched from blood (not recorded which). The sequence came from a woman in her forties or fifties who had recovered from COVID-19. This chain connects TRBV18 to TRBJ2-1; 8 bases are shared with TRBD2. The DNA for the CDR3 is TGTGCCAGCTCCCCTAGCGGGTCCTACAATGAGCAGTTCTTC. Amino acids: CASSPSGSYNEQFF. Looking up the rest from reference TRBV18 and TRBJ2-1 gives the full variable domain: NAGVMQNPRHLVRRRGQEARLRCSPMKGHSHVYWYRQLPEEGLKFMVYLQKENIIDESGMPKERFSAEFPKEGPSILRIQQVVRGDSAAYFCASSPSGSYNEQFFGPGTRLTVL.